Shown below are 13 T cell receptor beta chains from a single sample sequenced in a study of blood T cell repertoires in COVID-19. The method was immunoSEQ multiplex PCR; TCRdb's version includes in-frame clones alone and lacks a portion of them. There are 140,000 to 150,000 clones in the sample; approximately 87% occur only once, and 44% lies in the top ten. Specimen: peripheral blood. The receptors were gathered from a human donor in a cohort sampled during active COVID-19.

The gene calls are TRBV19 and TRBJ2-2; TRBD2 aligns across 11 bases. The germline V gene has CDR1 LNHDA and CDR2 SQIVND (reference sequence). V trimming: 5 bases; J trimming: 4 bases; junction bases outside the gene matches: 15. The CDR3 runs to 19 residues. The CDR3 DNA follows: TGTGCCAGTAGTCTGTCCGGGGGGAGACTAGCGGGAACCACCGGGGAGCTGTTTTTT. It is translated as CASSLSGGRLAGTTGELFF.

V gene TRBV23-1 combines with J gene TRBJ2-1; 7 bases are shared with TRBD2. TRBV23-1 is noted as an ORF with a role that remains uncertain. The CDR3 is 14 residues long. V dropped 3 bases and J dropped 9; count of bases not matched to a gene: 8. The CDR3 region has the DNA TGCGCCAGCAGTCAGGGCGGGAGAACGGTTGAGCAGTTCTTC. Amino acids: CASSQGGRTVEQFF.

V gene TRBV29-1 combines with J gene TRBJ2-7, with D perhaps TRBD2 (5 bases). The V gene's germline CDR1 is SQVTM and CDR2 ANQGSEA. The CDR3 loop spans 12 amino acids. Trimming stripped 4 bases from V and 7 bases from J, with 14 bases between. CDR3 amino acids: CSVGWSGGEQYF. CDR3 in DNA: TGCAGCGTTGGGTGGTCTGGAGGTGAGCAGTACTTC.

The chain joins TRBV30 to TRBJ2-1, with TRBD2 matching 8 bases. V trimming: 2 bases; J trimming: 7 bases; junction bases outside the gene matches: 10. The CDR3 runs to 15 residues. The V gene's germline CDR1 is GTSNPN and CDR2 SVGIG (reference sequence). The DNA for the CDR3 is TGTGCCTGGAGTAATCCGGGAGGGCCGAGGAATGAGCAGTTCTTC. Translation: CAWSNPGGPRNEQFF.

This chain joins TRBV5-1 and TRBJ1-1; no definite D call. The germline CDR1 and CDR2 sequences are SGHRS and YFSETQ. Trimming removed 0 bases from V and 0 bases from J, with 6 bases in between. This CDR3 spans 14 amino acids. The CDR3 coding sequence is TGCGCCAGCAGCTTGGGGCTCTTGAACACTGAAGCTTTCTTT. Translating it yields CASSLGLLNTEAFF.

The genes are TRBV14 and TRBJ1-2; TRBD1 might be the D (5 bases). This CDR3 spans 13 amino acids. The germline CDR1 and CDR2 sequences are SGHDN and FVKESK. Trimming removed 4 bases at V and 7 bases at J, with 13 bases between. The CDR3 region has the DNA TGTGCCAGCAGCCCGTACCGGGGGGTTGGCTACACCTTC. Translated, it gives CASSPYRGVGYTF.

J is TRBJ2-2 and V is TRBV12-3 or TRBV12-4, with D possibly being TRBD2 (5 bases). The CDR3 covers 13 residues. The V end lost 4 bases, the J end lost 6 bases, and 9 bases lay between the germline ends. The CDR3 nucleotides are TGTGCCAGCAGTTGGAGGCGGGCCGGGGAGCTGTTTTTT. Translation gives CASSWRRAGELFF.

CDR3 coding DNA: TGCGCCAGCAGCCAGGCAGCGGGGAAACAACAAGAGACCCAGTACTTC. It is translated as CASSQAAGKQQETQYF. The gene calls are TRBV4-1 and TRBJ2-5; 7 bases are a match to TRBD2. V lost 3 bases to trimming and J lost 2 bases; unmatched junction nucleotides: 9. The germline gives CDR1 MGHRA, CDR2 YSYEKL. CDR3 length: 16 residues.

The gene calls are TRBV4-3 and TRBJ1-5; weak D call: TRBD1 (5 bases). Germline CDR1 reads LGHNA; CDR2 reads YSLEER. Between the trimmed V and J ends, which lost 0 bases and 5 bases, there was a span of 11 bases. CDR3 length equals 15 residues. CDR3 loop: CASSQESGGDQPQHF. The CDR3 nucleotides are TGCGCCAGCAGCCAAGAGTCAGGAGGGGATCAGCCCCAGCATTTT.

This chain's CDR3 is CASSQGRANYGYTF. DNA of the CDR3: TGTGCCAGCAGCCAGGGCAGGGCTAACTATGGCTACACCTTC. The rearrangement links TRBV11-2 to TRBJ1-2, with D tentatively TRBD1 (5 bases). Trimming stripped 5 bases from V and 0 bases from J, with 10 bases between. Germline CDR1 and CDR2: SGHAT and FQNNGV. The CDR3 is 14 amino acids.

The rearrangement joins TRBV5-1 to TRBJ2-2; D is perhaps TRBD2 (5 bases). V was shortened by 4 bases and J by 11 bases, with 30 bases between the two germline ends. Germline CDR1 is SGHRS and CDR2 is YFSETQ. The CDR3 extends over 18 amino acids. The DNA of the CDR3 is TGCGCCAGCAGCCCGGCAGCGAGCGGCCTCGTGGCCCCAAGAGAGCTGTTTTTT. Translation: CASSPAASGLVAPRELFF.

The V call is TRBV3-1 (or the pseudogene TRBV3-2), the J call TRBJ2-1, with D possibly TRBD2 on 6 matching bases. V was clipped by 4 bases and J by 2 bases, with 12 bases between them. The CDR3 length is 15 residues. Germline CDR1 and CDR2: LGHDT and YNNKEL (reference sequence). In nucleotides, the CDR3 is TGTGCCAGCAGCCCGGGCGGGAAAACCTACAATGAGCAGTTCTTC. It is translated as CASSPGGKTYNEQFF.

A few counts support this clone. This chain uses TRBV19 with TRBJ1-1, with D possibly matching TRBD1 (5 bases). The CDR3 has 14 amino acids. In germline, CDR1 is LNHDA, CDR2 SQIVND (reference sequence). Between the trimmed V and J ends, which lost 1 base and 8 bases, there was a span of 14 bases. Here the CDR3 reads CASSIGGRVSEAFF. As DNA, the CDR3 is TGTGCCAGTAGTATAGGGGGCCGTGTTTCCGAAGCTTTCTTT.